A single TCR beta chain is shown here with its context. Its target is not known. This sample was taken from a study of Graves' ophthalmopathy and Graves' hyperthyroidism. Overall study results and limits: Detected in blood as well were most expanded thyroid clonotypes with frequency above 0.001.

The authors amplified TCR beta CDR3 regions, and they did so from RNA transcripts for repertoire sequencing. Amplification began with first-round RT-PCR using HTBI primers, then second-round multiplex PCR was performed. TCRdb recomputed calls from the multiplex PCR reads with MiXCR, one row per CDR3 protein. The sample holds about 550,000 distinct CDR3 sequences, 35% to 45% seen once. V dropped 0 bases and J dropped 4; count of bases not matched to a gene: 5. The CDR3 has 16 residues. Germline CDR1 is SGDLS and CDR2 is YYNGEE. Newly diagnosed hyperthyroidism donors, aged 18 to 65, duration under 2 months. Patients with other autoimmune diseases, uncontrolled infections, pregnancy or lactation were excluded.

J is TRBJ2-5 and V is TRBV9; TRBD2 agrees at 11 bases. Sequencing was done on a sample of peripheral blood or thyroid tissue (not recorded which). The sequence derives from an adult man with Graves' hyperthyroidism. The CDR3 loop is CASSVGNSGRAETQYF. DNA of the CDR3: TGTGCCAGCAGCGTAGGTAATAGCGGGAGGGCAGAGACCCAGTACTTC.